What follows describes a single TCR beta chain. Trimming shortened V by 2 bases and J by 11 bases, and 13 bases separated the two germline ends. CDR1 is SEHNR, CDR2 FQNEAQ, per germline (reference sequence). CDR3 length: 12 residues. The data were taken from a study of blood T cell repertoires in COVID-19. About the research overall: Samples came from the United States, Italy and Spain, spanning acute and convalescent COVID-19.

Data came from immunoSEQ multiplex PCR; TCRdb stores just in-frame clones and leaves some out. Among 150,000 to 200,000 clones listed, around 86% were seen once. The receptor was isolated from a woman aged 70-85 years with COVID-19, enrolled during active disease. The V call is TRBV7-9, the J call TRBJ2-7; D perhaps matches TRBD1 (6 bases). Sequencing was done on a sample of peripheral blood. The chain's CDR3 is CASSLSVGQEYF. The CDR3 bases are TGTGCCAGCAGCTTATCTGTGGGACAAGAGTACTTC. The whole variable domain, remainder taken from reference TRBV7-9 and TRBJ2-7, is DTGVSQNPRHKITKRGQNVTFRCDPISEHNRLYWYRQTLGQGPEFLTYFQNEAQLEKSRLLSDRFSAERPKGSFSTLEIQRTEQGDSAMYLCASSLSVGQEYFGPGTRLTVT.